This TCR beta chain was documented in a study of T cell responses to AZD1222 COVID-19 vaccine. Findings and caveats of the study: Vaccine-associated CD4 TCRs ranged over spike, dominating at 160-218 and 743-854. Spike-specific TCR breadth and depth grew following two AZD1222 doses. Baseline serostatus was positive in only a handful of AZD1222 recipients.

This clone was seen a single time. What it binds is unknown. Using immunoSEQ multiplex PCR, the repertoire was profiled, and TCRdb retains in-frame clones only, with some absent. This table has approximately 94,000 clones, roughly nine tenths appearing once. This clonotype was obtained from an adult in good health. The sequencing used peripheral blood, collected on day 0 of AZD1222 vaccination.

The chain's CDR3 is CSVGQGGESPLHF. The CDR3, as DNA: TGCAGCGTTGGACAGGGCGGGGAATCACCCCTCCACTTT. The chain uses TRBV29-1 and TRBJ1-6, with TRBD1 identical over 7 bases. The ends lost 4 bases at V and 10 bases at J; junction bases unmatched: 7. The length of the CDR3 is 13 residues. Germline CDR1 reads SQVTM; CDR2 reads ANQGSEA. The complete variable domain, with remaining parts taken from reference TRBV29-1 and TRBJ1-6, reads SAVISQKPSRDICQRGTSLTIQCQVDSQVTMMFWYRQQPGQSLTLIATANQGSEATYESGFVIDKFPISRPNLTFSTLTVSNMSPEDSSIYLCSVGQGGESPLHFGNGTRLTVT.